The clone carrying this T cell receptor (beta chain) has just a few counts. Germline V lookup: CDR1 SGHTA, CDR2 FQGTGA. The V end was cut by 0 bases, the J end by 8 bases, with 11 bases between. CDR3 size: 15 residues. Profiling relied on immunoSEQ multiplex PCR, and the TCRdb table lists in-frame clones only, not all of them. This table holds tens of thousands of clones, roughly 82% found once. This entry belongs to a study of memory CD4+ T cells and cytomegalovirus serostatus. Single viable CD3+CD4+CD8-CD45RO+ cells were sorted as the memory CD4+ T cells. The rearrangement links TRBV7-3 to TRBJ1-6; a possible D gene is TRBD1 (6 bases). This TCR came from an adult in good health and CMV-seronegative. Input material: memory CD4+ T cells from blood. The DNA for the CDR3 is TGTGCCAGCAGCTTAACAGGGGGTTCGGATTCACCCCTCCACTTT. Translated, it gives CASSLTGGSDSPLHF. The whole variable domain, filled in from reference TRBV7-3 and TRBJ1-6, reads GAGVSQTPSNKVTEKGKYVELRCDPISGHTALYWYRQSLGQGPEFLIYFQGTGAADDSGLPNDRFFAVRPEGSVSTLKIQRTERGDSAVYLCASSLTGGSDSPLHFGNGTRLTVT.